The 26 T cell receptor beta chains given below trace back to one sample, sequenced in a study of OX40 agonist ivuxolimab in advanced cancers. Assay: immunoSEQ multiplex PCR; the TCRdb copy retains only in-frame clones and omits some. Of around 150,000 clones in the sample, about nine tenths were seen once. The sequencing used CD4+ or CD8+ T cells sorted from blood, collected in a trial of the OX40 agonist ivuxolimab. All receptors come from an adult with an advanced solid tumor such as melanoma, head and neck, liver or kidney cancer.

This chain joins TRBV11-2 and TRBJ2-5, with D perhaps matching TRBD1 or TRBD2 (5 bases each). Germline V gene data show CDR1 as SGHAT and CDR2 as FQNNGV. The CDR3 has 13 residues. V gave up 0 bases and J gave up 6 bases, with 8 bases separating them. This CDR3 is CASSLDGGQTQYF. CDR3 DNA: TGTGCCAGCAGCTTAGATGGGGGTCAGACCCAGTACTTC.

The rearrangement joins TRBV19 to TRBJ2-1; tentatively, D is TRBD2 (6 bases). Between the trimmed V and J ends, which lost 1 base and 2 bases, there was a span of 9 bases. The CDR3 length is 15 residues. The germline V gene has CDR1 LNHDA and CDR2 SQIVND (reference sequence). DNA of the CDR3: TGTGCCAGTAGTATAGGACGGGAGACCTACAATGAGCAGTTCTTC. It translates to CASSIGRETYNEQFF.

The gene calls are TRBV6-5 and TRBJ1-2, with 8 positions matching TRBD1. Germline CDR1 MNHEY, CDR2 SVGAGI. The CDR3 has 14 residues. Losses at the gene ends were 0 bases for V and 4 bases for J; bases not matched to a gene: 1. The CDR3 region has the DNA TGTGCCAGCAGTTACTCGGGACAGGTCTATGGCTACACCTTC. It encodes CASSYSGQVYGYTF.

This chain joins TRBV2 and TRBJ2-3, with D perhaps TRBD2 (5 bases). Germline V CDR1 and CDR2: SNHLY, FYNNEI. The CDR3 has 13 amino acids. V dropped 10 bases and J dropped 1 base, with 12 bases sitting between them. The CDR3 is CANGKRGTDTQYF. In nucleotides, the CDR3 is TGTGCCAACGGGAAAAGGGGCACAGATACGCAGTATTTT.

A few counts support this clone. The V and J genes are TRBV12-5 and TRBJ1-1; D is uncertain. Germline assignment: CDR1 LGHNT and CDR2 FRNRAP. V was pared by 1 base and J by 8 bases, with 5 bases between. This CDR3 spans 11 amino acids. CDR3 sequence (DNA): TGTGCTAGTGGTTTGGAAGTAGAAGCTTTCTTT. It specifies CASGLEVEAFF.

A note on this clone: The same CDR3 also results from other DNA sequences found in this sample. The V and J genes are TRBV5-4 and TRBJ2-5, with 9 bases that match TRBD2. The CDR3 loop spans 15 amino acids. In germline, CDR1 is SGHNT, CDR2 YYREEE (reference sequence). V shed 1 base and J 2 bases; nucleotides not matched to a gene: 3. CDR3 in DNA: TGTGCCAGCAGCTTGAGGCTAGCGGGACAAGAGACCCAGTACTTC. As protein: CASSLRLAGQETQYF.

About this clone: A junction boundary mismatches the germline segment, possibly from a read error. The chain couples TRBV6-1 to TRBJ1-4; weak D call: TRBD1 (5 bases). The CDR3 is 15 amino acids. CDR1 and CDR2 (germline): MNHNS, SASEGT. The CDR3 loop is CASSEATAANEKLFF. Written as DNA, the CDR3 is TGTGCCAGCAGCGAAGCGACAGCCGCTAATGAAAAACTGTTTTTT.

The rearrangement links TRBV30 to TRBJ2-6, with a possible D match to TRBD1 (6 bases). Between the trimmed V and J ends, which lost 4 bases and 2 bases, there was a span of 9 bases. Germline CDR1 GTSNPN, CDR2 SVGIG (reference sequence). The CDR3 is 14 residues long. CDR3 in amino acids: CAWKGETGANVLTF. DNA of the CDR3: TGTGCCTGGAAGGGGGAGACTGGGGCCAACGTCCTGACTTTC. Full variable domain (outside the CDR3, taken from reference TRBV30 and TRBJ2-6): SQTIHQWPATLVQPVGSPLSLECTVEGTSNPNLYWYRQAAGRGLQLLFYSVGIGQISSEVPQNLSASRPQDRQFILSSKKLLLSDSGFYLCAWKGETGANVLTFGAGSRLTVL.

This chain connects TRBV11-2 to TRBJ2-3, with D tentatively TRBD2 (6 bases). Germline loops: CDR1 SGHAT, CDR2 FQNNGV. Trimming took off 5 bases at V and 1 base at J, with 16 bases between the two ends. The CDR3 contains 16 residues. Here the CDR3 reads CASSPPWDFGTDTQYF. The CDR3 nucleotides read TGTGCCAGCAGCCCCCCCTGGGACTTCGGCACAGATACGCAGTATTTT.

This chain joins TRBV18 and TRBJ1-2; no definite D call. V dropped 4 bases and J dropped 2 bases, with 17 bases sitting between them. CDR3 length: 16 amino acids. Germline CDR1 is KGHSH and CDR2 is LQKENI. CDR3 bases: TGTGCCAGCTCACTCCTCCAGACGGGAGCCAACTATGGCTACACCTTC. The encoded protein is CASSLLQTGANYGYTF.

The chain employs TRBV11-2 and TRBJ1-1; TRBD1 matches at 7 bases. The germline gives CDR1 SGHAT, CDR2 FQNNGV. The junction had 7 bases not matched to a gene; V was cut back by 8 bases and J by 1 base. The CDR3 sequence is 14 residues long. CDR3 protein: CASVWNRGNTEAFF. CDR3 DNA sequence: TGTGCCAGCGTTTGGAACAGGGGGAACACTGAAGCTTTCTTT.

The CDR3 loop is CASSYGGRADNEQFF. The CDR3 coding sequence is TGTGCCAGCAGCTACGGAGGGCGGGCGGACAATGAGCAGTTCTTC. The chain couples TRBV7-3 to TRBJ2-1; weak D call: TRBD2 (6 bases). Germline V gene sequence: CDR1 SGHTA, CDR2 FQGTGA. CDR3 length: 15 residues. The V end was cut by 4 bases, the J end by 5 bases, with 15 bases between.

The chain uses TRBV27 and TRBJ1-6; 7 nucleotides match TRBD1. Germline-derived CDR1 and CDR2 are MNHEY and SMNVEV (reference sequence). The J segment lost 0 bases and the V segment lost 6 bases, leaving 11 bases of the junction unmatched. The CDR3 loop spans 18 amino acids. In DNA, the CDR3 is TGTGCCAGCAGACCGGGACAGAGGGGGAGCTCCTATAATTCACCCCTCCACTTT. It specifies CASRPGQRGSSYNSPLHF.

This chain uses TRBV11-3 with TRBJ1-5; D is undetermined. Germline CDR1 reads SGHNT; CDR2 reads YENEEA. The CDR3 has 13 amino acids. The V and J ends lost 5 bases and 7 bases respectively, with 12 bases between them. CDR3 nucleotide sequence: TGTGCCAGCAGCCAAAATATGGACCAGCCCCAGCATTTT. Translation gives CASSQNMDQPQHF.

This chain links TRBV6-4 with TRBJ1-1; D gene unclear. CDR3 length: 14 amino acids. The germline V and J ends were trimmed by 3 bases and 2 bases, with 10 bases remaining between them. The germline CDR1 and CDR2 sequences are MRHNA and SNTAGT. DNA of the CDR3: TGTGCCAGCAGTGAAAGGAATCTTAACACTGAAGCTTTCTTT. The encoded protein is CASSERNLNTEAFF.

The J gene is TRBJ2-2, the V gene TRBV11-2, with 7 bases lining up with TRBD2. V lost 6 bases, J lost 9 bases, and 10 bases stayed unmatched. Germline loops: CDR1 SGHAT, CDR2 FQNNGV. The CDR3 is 14 amino acids. The CDR3 region has the DNA TGTGCCAGCAGTAACAGCGGGGCTCCCTGGGAGCTGTTTTTT. Protein product: CASSNSGAPWELFF.

The chain carries TRBV18 and TRBJ2-3, with D possibly being TRBD1 (6 bases). Germline values: CDR1 KGHSH, CDR2 LQKENI. This CDR3 is 14 amino acids long. Trimming left V 0 bases short and J 3 bases short, with 7 bases between. CDR3 sequence: CASSPPTGTDTQYF. The CDR3, as DNA: TGTGCCAGCTCACCACCGACAGGTACAGATACGCAGTATTTT.

The chain carries TRBV7-2 and TRBJ1-1; D ambiguous. This CDR3 comprises 17 residues. The V end lost 5 bases, the J end lost 1 base, and 20 bases lay between the germline ends. Germline CDR1 SGHTA, CDR2 FQGNSA. In nucleotides, the CDR3 is TGTGCCAGCAGCCCCAGGATACGGGCAGAAGGGAACACTGAAGCTTTCTTT. Protein: CASSPRIRAEGNTEAFF.

The CDR3 sequence: CASSLTGRRSYTEAFF. CDR3 bases: TGTGCCAGCAGCTTAACGGGACGCCGGAGTTATACTGAAGCTTTCTTT. V usage is TRBV7-9 and J usage is TRBJ1-1, with a possible D match to TRBD1 (5 bases). CDR1 and CDR2 from the germline V gene are SEHNR and FQNEAQ (reference sequence). V was cut by 2 bases and J by 5 bases, with 18 bases left in between. CDR3 size: 16 residues.

The chain has TRBV2 and TRBJ2-1; 7 bases agree with TRBD1. After removal of 2 bases from V and 3 bases from J, the junction contained 7 bases not matched to a gene. Germline loops: CDR1 SNHLY, CDR2 FYNNEI. This CDR3 is 16 amino acids long. CDR3 loop: CASSESSGQFYNEQFF. In DNA, the CDR3 is TGTGCCAGCAGTGAATCCTCGGGACAGTTCTACAATGAGCAGTTCTTC. The full variable domain, in which reference TRBV2 and TRBJ2-1 provide the parts outside the CDR3, is EPEVTQTPSHQVTQMGQEVILRCVPISNHLYFYWYRQILGQKVEFLVSFYNNEISEKSEIFDDQFSVERPDGSNFTLKIRSTKLEDSAMYFCASSESSGQFYNEQFFGPGTRLTVL.

This chain connects TRBV30 to TRBJ2-1; a weak D match, TRBD2 (6 bases). CDR3 length equals 13 residues. The germline V gene has CDR1 GTSNPN and CDR2 SVGIG (reference sequence). V lost 3 bases and J lost 3, with 9 bases in between. The chain's CDR3 is CAWREGYYNEQFF. Here the CDR3 DNA reads TGTGCCTGGAGGGAGGGATACTACAATGAGCAGTTCTTC.

This chain links TRBV11-2 with TRBJ1-2, with a weak D call TRBD1 (5 bases). CDR1 is SGHAT and CDR2 is FQNNGV in the germline V gene. V was clipped by 0 bases and J by 6 bases, with 11 bases between them. CDR3 length equals 14 residues. CDR3 DNA sequence: TGTGCCAGCAGCTTAGATCAAGGGGAGAATGGCTACACCTTC. It translates to CASSLDQGENGYTF.

This chain joins TRBV5-1 and TRBJ1-1, with no clear D. Trimming took off 4 bases at V and 0 bases at J, with 13 bases between the two ends. Germline CDR1 SGHRS, CDR2 YFSETQ. This CDR3 contains 15 residues. CDR3 region: CASSPGRAMNTEAFF. CDR3 DNA sequence: TGCGCCAGCAGCCCAGGACGGGCAATGAACACTGAAGCTTTCTTT. The full variable domain, in which reference TRBV5-1 and TRBJ1-1 provide the parts outside the CDR3, is KAGVTQTPRYLIKTRGQQVTLSCSPISGHRSVSWYQQTPGQGLQFLFEYFSETQRNKGNFPGRFSGRQFSNSRSEMNVSTLELGDSALYLCASSPGRAMNTEAFFGQGTRLTVV.

The chain couples TRBV7-2 to TRBJ2-1; unclear D gene. CDR1 and CDR2 from the germline V gene are SGHTA and FQGNSA. Trimming took 0 bases from V and 7 from J, leaving 7 bases between them. The CDR3 runs 13 residues. The DNA for the CDR3 is TGTGCCAGCAGCTTAGCGGCGAAAAATGAGCAGTTCTTC. Its translation: CASSLAAKNEQFF.

The chain links TRBV9 to TRBJ2-6; D possibly corresponds to TRBD1 (6 bases). The CDR3 consists of 15 residues. The V end was cut by 4 bases, the J end by 1 base, with 9 bases between. CDR1 is SGDLS, CDR2 YYNGEE, per germline. The CDR3 DNA reads as TGTGCCAGCAGCCCTAGGGGGTCTGGGGCCAACGTCCTGACTTTC. Protein product: CASSPRGSGANVLTF.

The chain recombines TRBV2 with TRBJ2-3, with D possibly TRBD2 on 6 matching bases. The germline CDR1 and CDR2 sequences are SNHLY and FYNNEI. The CDR3 contains 14 residues. Between the trimmed V and J ends, which lost 4 bases and 2 bases, there was a span of 10 bases. The CDR3 DNA reads TGTGCCAGCAGTGGCGGGGCCCCCACAGATACGCAGTATTTT. Its translation: CASSGGAPTDTQYF. The variable domain in full, with the rest retrieved from reference TRBV2 and TRBJ2-3, is EPEVTQTPSHQVTQMGQEVILRCVPISNHLYFYWYRQILGQKVEFLVSFYNNEISEKSEIFDDQFSVERPDGSNFTLKIRSTKLEDSAMYFCASSGGAPTDTQYFGPGTRLTVL.